This is a list of T cell receptor beta chains from one sample in a study of regulatory T cells in long-lasting Graves disease. MiXCR was run by TCRdb on the multiplex PCR reads, yielding one entry per CDR3 protein. The sample comprises 350,000 to 450,000 distinct CDR3 sequences, 12% of which are singletons, and approximately 20% rests with the top ten. These data are also associated with another study on T cells in Graves' hyperthyroidism and ophthalmopathy.

The sequencing here drew on peripheral blood mononuclear cells (PBMCs), taken at new diagnosis, from a patient treated with antithyroid drugs. These receptor sequences come from a woman between 18 and 29 years old with Graves disease. The CDR3 runs from the conserved cysteine through the conserved F or W. A D gene is named only where the DNA matches it firmly. Clone size is stated in some rows and not others, as once, few, many or a class when expanded.

TRBD1	TRBJ2-1	many	TRBV10-3	CAISESRTGGVEQFF	TGTGCCATCAGTGAGTCTCGGACAGGGGGGGTTGAGCAGTTCTTC
TRBD2	TRBJ2-1	few	TRBV20-1	CSALVAGPRGGNEQFF	TGCAGTGCTCTTGTAGCGGGCCCACGTGGGGGCAATGAGCAGTTCTTC
-	TRBJ2-7	many	TRBV6-2/TRBV6-3	CASSYSSGTPYEQYF	TGTGCCAGCAGTTACTCATCCGGCACACCCTACGAGCAGTACTTC
-	TRBJ2-7	few	TRBV29-1	CSGGPPMDF	TGCAGCGGTGGACCCCCTATGGACTTC
-	TRBJ2-7	few	TRBV7-9	CASSSPDRTYEQYF	TGTGCCAGCAGCTCACCTGACAGGACCTACGAGCAGTACTTC
TRBD2	TRBJ2-7	many	TRBV28	CASSLQHPGGYEQYF	TGTGCCAGCAGTCTCCAACACCCGGGGGGCTACGAGCAGTACTTC
-	TRBJ1-2	few	TRBV9	CASSVPGRGGYTF	TGTGCCAGCAGTGTGCCAGGAAGAGGGGGCTACACCTTC
-	TRBJ1-4	many	TRBV10-3	CAISESGGPNEKLFF	TGTGCCATCAGTGAGAGTGGGGGTCCTAATGAAAAACTGTTTTTT
-	TRBJ1-1	many	TRBV6-1	CASSAWGGTEAFF	TGTGCCAGCAGTGCTTGGGGAGGAACTGAAGCTTTCTTT
-	TRBJ1-2	few	TRBV6-1	CASSELITDNYGYTF	TGTGCCAGCAGTGAACTGATTACTGACAACTATGGCTACACCTTC
-	TRBJ1-1	many	TRBV11-2	CASSQGGDTEAFF	TGTGCCAGCAGCCAAGGAGGGGACACTGAAGCTTTCTTT
-	TRBJ1-5	many	TRBV12-3/TRBV12-4	CASRNRYNQPQHF	TGTGCCAGCAGGAACAGGTACAATCAGCCCCAGCATTTT
-	TRBJ2-1	-	TRBV24-1	CATSDSRTVSSYNEQFF	TGTGCCACCAGTGATTCCAGGACAGTAAGCTCCTACAATGAGCAGTTCTTC
-	TRBJ2-7	few	TRBV6-2/TRBV6-3	CASSSRPREEQYF	TGTGCCAGCAGTTCCCGTCCCAGAGAGGAGCAGTACTTC
-	TRBJ1-5	-	TRBV6-2/TRBV6-3	CASSYSGHGNQPQHF	TGTGCCAGCAGTTACTCCGGTCATGGCAATCAGCCCCAGCATTTT
TRBD1	TRBJ1-4	few	TRBV7-9	CASSDGTGGETNEKLFF	TGTGCCAGCAGCGACGGAACAGGGGGCGAGACTAATGAAAAACTGTTTTTT
-	TRBJ2-1	-	TRBV7-9	CASSLDTHPYNEQFF	TGTGCCAGCAGCTTAGACACGCACCCTTACAATGAGCAGTTCTTC
TRBD2	TRBJ2-3	few	TRBV6-1	CASSDIAGSTDTQYF	TGTGCCAGCAGTGATATAGCGGGGAGCACAGATACGCAGTATTTT
-	TRBJ2-1	many	TRBV6-1	CASSEAPLAFSYNEQFF	TGTGCCAGCAGTGAAGCGCCGCTAGCCTTCTCCTACAATGAGCAGTTCTTC
-	TRBJ2-3	-	TRBV7-2	CASSLFPAEYTDTQYF	TGTGCCAGCAGCTTATTCCCAGCGGAGTACACAGATACGCAGTATTTT
-	TRBJ1-3	-	TRBV3-1	CASSRGTINPYTIYF	TGTGCCAGCAGCCGAGGAACTATAAACCCATACACCATATATTTT
-	TRBJ2-1	many	TRBV11-2	CASSLAPFRGISYNEQFF	TGTGCCAGCAGCTTAGCTCCCTTTCGGGGGATCTCCTACAATGAGCAGTTCTTC
-	TRBJ2-1	many	TRBV15	CATSREVRSHNEQFF	TGTGCCACCAGCAGGGAGGTGCGGTCGCACAATGAGCAGTTCTTC
-	TRBJ2-5	few	TRBV5-1	CASSGGGFQETQYF	TGCGCCAGCAGCGGAGGGGGCTTCCAAGAGACCCAGTACTTC
TRBD1	TRBJ2-1	few	TRBV12-3/TRBV12-4	CVSRLPTGTDEHNEQFF	TGTGTCAGCAGGTTGCCTACCGGGACAGATGAGCACAATGAGCAGTTCTTC
-	TRBJ2-3	few	TRBV5-1	CASSSSITDTQYF	TGCGCCAGCAGCAGCTCCATCACAGATACGCAGTATTTT
-	TRBJ1-6	-	TRBV12-3/TRBV12-4	CASSRQSPPLHF	TGTGCCAGCAGTCGTCAGAGTCCACCCCTCCACTTT
-	TRBJ1-5	many	TRBV6-5	CASSYSKTRGQRYQPQHF	TGTGCCAGCAGTTACTCGAAGACTAGAGGACAGCGTTATCAGCCCCAGCATTTT
-	TRBJ2-7	many	TRBV6-2/TRBV6-3	CASTQLWRAGEQYF	TGTGCCAGCACCCAATTGTGGAGGGCGGGCGAGCAGTACTTC
-	TRBJ2-1	-	TRBV4-1	CASSQGAVQFF	TGCGCCAGCAGCCAAGGGGCAGTGCAGTTCTTC
-	TRBJ2-5	many	TRBV27	CASSPTGAWGETQYF	TGTGCCAGCAGCCCGACGGGGGCTTGGGGGGAGACCCAGTACTTC
TRBD1	TRBJ2-7	many	TRBV28	CASSLEGTGGNYEQYF	TGTGCCAGCAGTTTAGAGGGGACAGGGGGGAACTACGAGCAGTACTTC
TRBD1	TRBJ1-5	many	TRBV2	CASSRGQWDQPQHF	TGTGCCAGCAGTCGGGGACAGTGGGATCAGCCCCAGCATTTT